Each of the 27 T cell receptor beta chains below was sequenced from the same sample in a study of metastatic and nonmetastatic thyroid tumors (dated by TCRdb to 2020 to 2022). No treatment had been received by any patient before thyroid surgery. The library was built by means of PCR. The sample was run on an Illumina HiSeq 4000. TCRdb reran the public reads through fastp at Q25 and MiXCR, keeping productive beta chains. Recorded for this sample are some 10,000 clones; around 10% of them occurred a single time. In total, the top ten clones hold over 10% of the sample. Sequencing used blood. These receptors originate from a female donor with papillary thyroid cancer or a benign thyroid nodule (not recorded which). Some clones in this sample may be carry-over from other donors' samples.

This clone rates as medium-sized. The chain couples TRBV5-1 to TRBJ1-3, with D unclear. The CDR3 extends over 15 amino acids. Germline values: CDR1 SGHRS, CDR2 YFSETQ. The germline V and J ends were trimmed by 1 base and 0 bases, with 8 bases remaining between them. CDR3: CASSLMGTSGNTIYF. In DNA form, the CDR3 reads TGCGCCAGCAGCTTGATGGGTACCTCTGGAAACACCATATATTTT.

The chain joins TRBV6-6 to TRBJ2-1; tentative D call: TRBD1 (6 bases). V was trimmed by 2 bases and J by 4 bases, leaving 9 bases between them. This CDR3 comprises 14 residues. Germline V CDR1 and CDR2: MNHNY, SVGAGI (reference sequence). CDR3 coding DNA: TGTGCCAGCAGTTACGGGGACACATACAATGAGCAGTTCTTC. This translates into CASSYGDTYNEQFF.

This clone was observed many times. The chain has TRBV27 and TRBJ2-4; either TRBD1 or TRBD2 may fit D (5 bases each). CDR1 is MNHEY and CDR2 is SMNVEV in the germline V gene (reference sequence). V was clipped by 5 bases and J by 5 bases, with 10 bases between them. This CDR3 has 13 residues. This CDR3 is CASSPGPQNIQYF. CDR3 sequence (DNA): TGTGCCAGCAGTCCGGGACCTCAAAACATTCAGTACTTC.

Many counts were recorded for this clone. The chain combines TRBV20-1 with TRBJ2-2; perhaps TRBD1 as D (6 bases). The germline V gene has CDR1 DFQATT and CDR2 SNEGSKA (reference sequence). V gave up 6 bases and J gave up 0 bases, with 17 bases separating them. This CDR3 region has 16 residues. This CDR3 reads CSARLGQGPNTGELFF. CDR3 nucleotides: TGCAGTGCCCGATTAGGGCAGGGGCCGAACACCGGGGAGCTGTTTTTT.

This clone occurred many times. The rearrangement joins TRBV4-1 to TRBJ1-1; no clear D. The CDR3 extends over 16 amino acids. From germline, CDR1 is MGHRA and CDR2 YSYEKL. The V end was cut by 2 bases, the J end by 0 bases, with 13 bases between. CDR3 sequence: CASSQFPRTLNTEAFF. CDR3 sequence (DNA): TGCGCCAGCAGCCAATTCCCCCGGACCTTGAACACTGAAGCTTTCTTT.

This clone is deemed medium-sized (0.01 to 0.1%). The chain recombines TRBV25-1 with TRBJ1-1; perhaps TRBD1 as D (6 bases). CDR1 and CDR2 (germline): MGHDK, SYGVNS. This CDR3 is 14 amino acids long. The V gene lost 2 bases and the J gene lost 4 bases, with 11 bases spanning the gap. This CDR3 reads CASSETGQITEAFF. The CDR3 bases are TGTGCCAGCAGTGAAACCGGACAGATCACTGAAGCTTTCTTT.

As DNA, the CDR3 is TGTGCCAGCAGCTTAGATCGGCGGTGGTTGGGCACTGAAGCTTTCTTT. Amino acids: CASSLDRRWLGTEAFF. The genes are TRBV11-2 and TRBJ1-1; D not certain. Deletions cut 0 bases from V and 4 bases from J, with 15 bases between. The germline V gene has CDR1 SGHAT and CDR2 FQNNGV. The CDR3 contains 16 residues. The full variable domain, completed using reference TRBV11-2 and TRBJ1-1, is EAGVAQSPRYKIIEKRQSVAFWCNPISGHATLYWYQQILGQGPKLLIQFQNNGVVDDSQLPKDRFSAERLKGVDSTLKIQPAKLEDSAVYLCASSLDRRWLGTEAFFGQGTRLTVV.

By share of the sample, this clone is medium-sized. This chain connects TRBV6-5 to TRBJ2-1, with a possible D match to TRBD2 (5 bases). The germline gives CDR1 MNHEY, CDR2 SVGAGI. This CDR3 has 16 residues. V was shortened by 7 bases and J by 0 bases, with 16 bases between the two germline ends. CDR3 in amino acids: CASTVTRFNSYNEQFF. The CDR3, as DNA: TGTGCCAGCACTGTTACTAGGTTCAACTCCTACAATGAGCAGTTCTTC.

This clone was counted between two and nine times. This CDR3 is CASVGIWRGSPLHF. The CDR3 DNA is TGTGCCAGCGTAGGAATATGGAGAGGGTCACCCCTCCACTTT. This chain connects TRBV6-2 or TRBV6-3 to TRBJ1-6; unclear D gene. The V end was cut by 8 bases, the J end by 10 bases, with 18 bases between. The CDR3 sequence is 14 residues long. Germline-derived CDR1 and CDR2 are MNHEY and SVGEGT.

This clone ranks as medium-sized. The chain links TRBV4-1 to TRBJ1-2; 8 positions agree with TRBD1. The CDR3 is made up of 16 amino acids. Per germline, CDR1 MGHRA and CDR2 YSYEKL. Unmatched junction bases numbered 15, after V lost 4 bases and J lost 8 bases. The CDR3 bases are TGCGCCAGCAGCCCCCGTTTGACAGGGGATTGGTTCGGCTACACCTTC. Protein product: CASSPRLTGDWFGYTF.

In this sample, this clone turned up once. The chain links TRBV18 to TRBJ1-1; D is ambiguous. V gave up 2 bases and J gave up 1 base, with 8 bases separating them. The CDR3 has 14 amino acids. Germline assignment: CDR1 KGHSH and CDR2 LQKENI. In DNA form, the CDR3 reads TGTGCCAGCTCACCAGCATTCAAGAACACTGAAGCTTTCTTT. Translated: CASSPAFKNTEAFF.

The V and J genes are TRBV12-5 and TRBJ1-1; the D is unclear. This CDR3 contains 14 residues. Between the trimmed V and J ends, which lost 8 bases and 0 bases, there was a span of 13 bases. The germline gives CDR1 LGHNT, CDR2 FRNRAP. In DNA form, the CDR3 reads TGTGCTAGTTGTTCGAGTTCCATGAACACTGAAGCTTTCTTT. Its translation: CASCSSSMNTEAFF. Drawing the rest from reference TRBV12-5 and TRBJ1-1, the complete variable domain is DARVTQTPRHKVTEMGQEVTMRCQPILGHNTVFWYRQTMMQGLELLAYFRNRAPLDDSGMPKDRFSAEMPDATLATLKIQPSEPRDSAVYFCASCSSSMNTEAFFGQGTRLTVV.

In its sample, this clone is medium-sized. The rearrangement links TRBV12-3 or TRBV12-4 to TRBJ2-2; 7 positions agree with TRBD1. V dropped 5 bases and J dropped 8; count of bases not matched to a gene: 5. The CDR3 is 13 amino acids. CDR3 nucleotides: TGTGCCAGCAGTGTACAGGGGATGGGGGAGCTGTTTTTT. Translating it yields CASSVQGMGELFF.

The chain is built from TRBV9 and TRBJ2-7; 11 bases are a match to TRBD2. The CDR3 sequence is 18 residues long. Per the germline V gene, CDR1 is SGDLS and CDR2 is YYNGEE. Unmatched junction bases numbered 12, after V lost 2 bases and J lost 2 bases. CDR3 in amino acids: CASSVTSGVALGTYEQYF. In nucleotides, the CDR3 is TGTGCCAGCAGCGTGACTAGCGGGGTGGCGCTAGGAACCTACGAGCAGTACTTC.

This clone was counted many times. The chain joins TRBV7-6 to TRBJ2-6; D call uncertain. Between the trimmed V and J ends, which lost 5 bases and 0 bases, there was a span of 17 bases. Per the germline V gene, CDR1 is SGHVS and CDR2 is FNYEAQ. The length of the CDR3 is 18 residues. The CDR3 reads CASSVSKTPYSGANVLTF. The CDR3 DNA sequence: TGTGCCAGCAGCGTAAGCAAGACCCCGTACTCTGGGGCCAACGTCCTGACTTTC.

This clone was picked up many times. The CDR3 sequence is CASSPTSSNTGELFF. CDR3 sequence (DNA): TGCGCCAGCAGCCCGACTAGCTCTAACACCGGGGAGCTGTTTTTT. This sequence joins TRBV5-1 and TRBJ2-2; TRBD2 aligns across 7 bases. V was clipped by 4 bases and J by 2 bases; unmatched bases: 5. This CDR3 comprises 15 residues. The germline V gene has CDR1 SGHRS and CDR2 YFSETQ.

This clone has ten or more counts. V is TRBV14 and J is TRBJ2-7; 7 positions match TRBD2. The CDR3 has 14 residues. Germline-derived CDR1 and CDR2 are SGHDN and FVKESK. With 5 bases clipped from V and 2 bases from J, the junction kept 6 bases outside the gene matches. This CDR3 is CASSFRLAAYEQYF. CDR3 nucleotides: TGTGCCAGCAGCTTCCGCCTAGCGGCCTACGAGCAGTACTTC.

This clone is termed medium-sized. The chain joins TRBV27 to TRBJ1-3; tentatively, D is TRBD1 (5 bases). Trimming removed 0 bases at V and 4 bases at J, with 10 bases between. The germline V gene encodes CDR1 MNHEY and CDR2 SMNVEV (reference sequence). The CDR3 has 15 amino acids. The DNA for the CDR3 is TGTGCCAGCAGTTTATCGACGGGGCACGGAAACACCATATATTTT. It translates to CASSLSTGHGNTIYF.

This clone turned up a few times. This sequence joins TRBV7-8 and TRBJ2-7; D unclear. The CDR3 loop spans 15 amino acids. V was trimmed by 4 bases and J by 0 bases, leaving 13 bases between them. The germline V gene has CDR1 SGHVS and CDR2 FQNEAQ. CDR3 nucleotides: TGTGCCAGCAGCTCGGGCCCCAGCAGCTCCTACGAGCAGTACTTC. Translated, it gives CASSSGPSSSYEQYF.

This clone was seen at least ten times. The rearrangement links TRBV6-5 to TRBJ2-5, with D perhaps being TRBD1 or TRBD2 (7 bases each). This CDR3 comprises 14 residues. V was pared by 0 bases and J by 9 bases, with 14 bases between. Germline loops: CDR1 MNHEY, CDR2 SVGAGI. The CDR3: CASSYSNPGGAQYF. CDR3 DNA sequence: TGTGCCAGCAGTTACTCCAACCCAGGGGGGGCCCAGTACTTC.

This clone is medium-sized (0.01 to 0.1%) by share. The chain is built from TRBV4-2 and TRBJ1-2; possible D gene TRBD1, 5 bases. The V gene's germline CDR1 is LGHNA and CDR2 YNFKEQ. The CDR3 spans 14 residues. V lost 0 bases, J lost 2 bases, and 7 bases lay in between. The CDR3 reads CASSQEDKNYGYTF. The CDR3, as DNA: TGTGCCAGCAGCCAAGAGGACAAAAACTATGGCTACACCTTC.

By share, this clone ranks as medium-sized. This rearrangement joins TRBV30 to TRBJ1-2, with 9 bases identical to TRBD1. The germline V gene encodes CDR1 GTSNPN and CDR2 SVGIG (reference sequence). CDR3 length equals 16 residues. Trimming cost V 0 bases and J 3 bases; bases outside gene matches: 8. In DNA, the CDR3 is TGTGCCTGGAGTGTATGGGGACAGGGCGGCTACTATGGCTACACCTTC. Its protein is CAWSVWGQGGYYGYTF.

This clone was recorded many times. Written as DNA, the CDR3 is TGCGCCAGCAGCTTGGGGCAGGCTACCACCGACACTGAAGCTTTCTTT. This encodes CASSLGQATTDTEAFF. The rearrangement joins TRBV5-1 to TRBJ1-1; no definite D call. The germline V and J ends were trimmed by 0 bases and 3 bases, with 15 bases remaining between them. Per germline, CDR1 SGHRS and CDR2 YFSETQ. CDR3 length equals 16 residues.

This clone was found many times. The chain joins TRBV7-8 to TRBJ1-4; D remains unclear. Between the trimmed V and J ends, which lost 1 base and 7 bases, there was a span of 13 bases. Germline V CDR1 and CDR2: SGHVS, FQNEAQ. The CDR3 runs 15 residues. The DNA of the CDR3 is TGTGCCAGCAGCTTAGAGGGAGGGTTGGGTGAAAAACTGTTTTTT. This codes for CASSLEGGLGEKLFF.

Judged by abundance, this clone is medium-sized. This chain uses TRBV2 with TRBJ2-1, with 10 bases matching TRBD1. Trimming removed 6 bases from V and 8 bases from J; junction bases left unmatched: 7. From germline, CDR1 is SNHLY and CDR2 FYNNEI. The CDR3 has 14 amino acids. Written as DNA, the CDR3 is TGTGCCAGCAGGGATGGACAGGGGGTGGATGAGCAGTTCTTC. This gives the protein CASRDGQGVDEQFF.

The sample holds many counts of this clone. The germline gene is not matched at one end of the junction; a read error may be the cause. This rearrangement joins TRBV5-1 to TRBJ1-5; D unresolved. Germline CDR1 SGHRS, CDR2 YFSETQ. CDR3 length equals 17 residues. CDR3 in DNA: TGCGCCAGCAGCTTGCGCTGGGCACGTCGTAGCCATCAGCCCCAGCATTTT. It is translated as CASSLRWARRSHQPQHF.

This clone is labeled as medium-sized (0.01 to 0.1%). V and J are TRBV12-3 or TRBV12-4 and TRBJ2-7; D is possibly TRBD1 (6 bases). Deletions cut 3 bases from V and 0 bases from J, with 15 bases between. This CDR3 spans 16 amino acids. Here the CDR3 reads CASSLGTSYYSYEQYF. CDR3 bases: TGTGCCAGCAGTTTGGGGACATCCTACTACTCCTACGAGCAGTACTTC.